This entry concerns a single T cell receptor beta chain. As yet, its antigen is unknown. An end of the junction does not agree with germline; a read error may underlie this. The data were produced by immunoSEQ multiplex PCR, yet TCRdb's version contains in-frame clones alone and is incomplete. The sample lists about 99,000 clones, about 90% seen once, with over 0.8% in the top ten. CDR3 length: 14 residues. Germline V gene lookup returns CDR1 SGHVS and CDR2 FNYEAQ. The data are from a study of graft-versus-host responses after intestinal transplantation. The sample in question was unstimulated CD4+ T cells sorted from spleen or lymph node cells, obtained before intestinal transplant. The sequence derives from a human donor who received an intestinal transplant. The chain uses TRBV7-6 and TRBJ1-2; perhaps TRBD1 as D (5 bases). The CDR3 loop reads CASTLGPGDHGYTF. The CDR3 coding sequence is TGTGCCAGCACCTTAGGGCCCGGGGACCATGGCTACACCTTC. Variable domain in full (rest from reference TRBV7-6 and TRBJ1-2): GAGVSQSPRYKVTKRGQDVALRCDPISGHVSLYWYRQALGQGPEFLTYFNYEAQQDKSGLPNDRFSAERPEGSISTLTIQRTEQRDSAMYRCASTLGPGDHGYTFGSGTRLTVV.